Listed here are 15 T cell receptor beta chains from one sample, sequenced in a study of blood T cell repertoires in COVID-19. Sequencing used immunoSEQ multiplex PCR; TCRdb keeps in-frame clones, though not all of them. The profile covers around 58,000 clones, with approximately 87% appearing a single time and less than 6% taken by the ten largest. The sequenced sample was peripheral blood. These receptors originate from a human donor in a cohort sampled during active COVID-19.

This chain connects TRBV5-6 to TRBJ1-2, with D uncertain. V dropped 0 bases and J dropped 4 bases, with 16 bases sitting between them. There are 16 residues in the CDR3. Germline V lookup: CDR1 SGHDT, CDR2 YYEEEE. The CDR3 DNA sequence: TGTGCCAGCAGCTTGGCACTAGGAAAGGGAGGCTATGGCTACACCTTC. Amino acid sequence: CASSLALGKGGYGYTF.

The J gene is TRBJ2-5, the V gene TRBV7-2; TRBD1 agrees at 8 bases. The CDR3 has 14 amino acids. The V gene's germline CDR1 is SGHTA and CDR2 FQGNSA. Trimming took 1 base from V and 5 from J; bases not matched to a gene: 3. The CDR3 spells CASSLDWDRETQYF. CDR3 DNA sequence: TGTGCCAGCAGCTTAGACTGGGACAGGGAGACCCAGTACTTC.

This rearrangement joins TRBV6-2 or TRBV6-3 to TRBJ2-3, with TRBD2 as a possible D gene (6 bases). Trimming shortened V by 4 bases and J by 1 base, and 12 bases separated the two germline ends. The CDR3 totals 15 residues. Germline V lookup: CDR1 MNHEY, CDR2 SVGEGT. CDR3 sequence reads: CASSFRGTGTDTQYF. The CDR3 nucleotides read TGTGCCAGCAGTTTTCGGGGGACTGGCACAGATACGCAGTATTTT.

The genes are TRBV6-2 or TRBV6-3 and TRBJ2-1, with 9 positions matching TRBD1. This CDR3 has 14 residues. CDR1 and CDR2 from the germline V gene are MNHEY and SVGEGT. Trimming removed 2 bases from V and 9 bases from J; junction bases left unmatched: 5. Here the CDR3 reads CASSYGQGNGEQFF. CDR3 sequence (DNA): TGTGCCAGCAGTTACGGACAGGGGAACGGTGAGCAGTTCTTC.

The rearrangement uses TRBV18 and TRBJ2-5, with D possibly matching TRBD1 (7 bases). The CDR3 length is 17 residues. V was shortened by 3 bases and J by 2 bases, with 19 bases between the two germline ends. The V gene's germline CDR1 is KGHSH and CDR2 LQKENI. The DNA of the CDR3 is TGTGCCAGCTCACCCCAAATCGGCGCGGGACAGCAAGAGACCCAGTACTTC. Protein: CASSPQIGAGQQETQYF.

This sequence joins TRBV27 and TRBJ2-3, with TRBD1 identical over 11 bases. CDR1 and CDR2 from the germline V gene are MNHEY and SMNVEV (reference sequence). Trimming at V came to 5 bases and at J to 4 bases, leaving 8 bases not matched to a gene. This CDR3 has 16 residues. CDR3 amino acids: CASSPSGTGGPDTQYF. The CDR3 region has the DNA TGTGCCAGCAGTCCTTCCGGGACAGGGGGACCAGATACGCAGTATTTT.

The chain carries TRBV5-4 and TRBJ1-1, with 8 bases lining up with TRBD1. The germline CDR1 and CDR2 sequences are SGHNT and YYREEE (reference sequence). The CDR3 contains 17 residues. V lost 4 bases and J lost 5; bases outside the gene matches: 16. The CDR3 DNA follows: TGTGCCAGCAGCCTCGCAGGGGGCGCGCCCAGTAGTACTGAAGCTTTCTTT. Translated: CASSLAGGAPSSTEAFF.

By proportion, this clone is medium-sized. V gene TRBV6-4 combines with J gene TRBJ2-1; 7 bases match TRBD2. Germline CDR1 is MRHNA and CDR2 is SNTAGT. This CDR3 contains 13 residues. V shed 3 bases and J 9 bases; nucleotides not matched to a gene: 5. The CDR3 DNA reads TGTGCCAGCAGTGAGAAAGGGACTACTGAGCAGTTCTTC. This translates into CASSEKGTTEQFF.

J is TRBJ1-1 and V is TRBV5-5; D is perhaps TRBD1 (5 bases). Trimming removed 6 bases from V and 5 bases from J, with 17 bases in between. The CDR3 spans 14 residues. Germline V gives CDR1 SGHKS, CDR2 YYEKEE (reference sequence). The CDR3 region is CASIPQYRTTEAFF. The CDR3 nucleotides are TGTGCCAGCATCCCTCAGTACCGGACAACTGAAGCTTTCTTT.

This chain links TRBV30 with TRBJ2-5; D not certain. The ends were cut back, 0 bases at V and 2 bases at J, with 10 bases in the middle. The germline CDR1 and CDR2 sequences are GTSNPN and SVGIG (reference sequence). This CDR3 has 14 amino acids. The CDR3 coding sequence is TGTGCCTGGAGTGTTAGTAGTGTTCAAGAGACCCAGTACTTC. Its translation is CAWSVSSVQETQYF.

This chain's CDR3 is CASSLRWEAFF. CDR3 in DNA: TGTGCCAGCAGCTTAAGGTGGGAGGCTTTCTTT. V usage is TRBV7-2 and J usage is TRBJ1-1; D unclear. The CDR3 has 11 residues. Germline V gene sequence: CDR1 SGHTA, CDR2 FQGNSA. Trimming removed 2 bases from V and 11 bases from J, with 9 bases in between.

This chain uses TRBV6-6 with TRBJ1-5, with a weak D call TRBD1 (6 bases). The ends were cut back, 6 bases at V and 6 bases at J, with 15 bases in the middle. The CDR3 length is 14 residues. Germline loops: CDR1 MNHNY, CDR2 SVGAGI (reference sequence). In DNA, the CDR3 is TGTGCCAGCAGCCTACAGGGTCAGGGTCAGCCCCAGCATTTT. Translating gives CASSLQGQGQPQHF.

The rearrangement joins TRBV7-8 to TRBJ1-3; 8 bases are a match to TRBD1. Germline lookup yields CDR1 SGHVS and CDR2 FQNEAQ. The CDR3 contains 16 residues. V shed 2 bases and J 3 bases; nucleotides not matched to a gene: 6. For the CDR3, the DNA is TGTGCCAGCAGCTTAATCGGACAGGGTGGTGGAAACACCATATATTTT. Amino acids: CASSLIGQGGGNTIYF.

This sequence joins TRBV7-2 and TRBJ2-5; D uncertain. Trimming stripped 7 bases from V and 2 bases from J, with 11 bases between. CDR1 and CDR2 from the germline V gene are SGHTA and FQGNSA. The CDR3 has 13 residues. The DNA of the CDR3 is TGTGCCAGCAACGAGAGGTGGCAAGAGACCCAGTACTTC. It encodes CASNERWQETQYF.

The chain joins TRBV7-8 to TRBJ2-7; no firm D call. The CDR3 is made up of 11 amino acids. Trimming shortened V by 5 bases and J by 2 bases, and 4 bases separated the two germline ends. Germline CDR1 and CDR2: SGHVS and FQNEAQ. CDR3 loop: CASSLTYEQYF. CDR3 nucleotide sequence: TGTGCCAGCAGCCTTACCTACGAGCAGTACTTC.